This T cell receptor (beta chain) stems from a study of T cells after yellow fever vaccination. V lost 4 bases to trimming and J lost 4 bases, with 14 bases between them. CDR3 length equals 14 residues. In germline, CDR1 is SGHRS, CDR2 YFSETQ. A process of 5'RACE template switching, which added a universal primer site and UMIs, was used to make TCR cDNA. Using its own MiXCR run on the 5' RACE reads, TCRdb lists one record per CDR3 protein. The table has about 220,000 distinct CDR3 sequences, approximately 3.3% seen once. The source was CD4+ T cells sorted from PBMCs, collected 10 days after the yellow fever booster vaccination. The sequence was obtained from a man between 18 and 29 years old who received the YFV17D yellow fever vaccine. The chain joins TRBV5-1 to TRBJ1-2; D unclear. The CDR3 loop is CASSPGGVSYGYTF. In nucleotides, the CDR3 is TGCGCCAGCAGCCCGGGCGGAGTATCCTATGGCTACACCTTC.